This record concerns one TCR beta chain sequence. Its antigen is not known. J was trimmed by 4 bases and V by 4 bases; bases with no gene match: 10. CDR1 WNHNN and CDR2 SYGVQD come from the germline V gene (reference sequence). The CDR3 loop spans 16 amino acids. Sequenced by immunoSEQ multiplex PCR; TCRdb stores in-frame clones only, minus some. The table lists about 59,000 clones, about 72% of them singletons. Focal radiation was given together with CTLA-4 blockade (ipilimumab) to patients with chemo-refractory metastatic non-small-cell lung cancer. The entry originates in a study of radiotherapy plus CTLA-4 blockade in lung cancer. For the study at large: Patients showed objective responses in 15% to 20% of cases, and disease control was achieved by 31%. Broader study findings: Reportedly, early blood T cell clone dynamics best predicted response, with interferon-beta. Radiotherapy with ipilimumab was followed by blood expansion of tumor-derived clones.

Here the sequenced sample was peripheral blood, taken from a patient treated with radiotherapy plus ipilimumab. The V call is TRBV10-1, the J call TRBJ2-1; 7 bases match TRBD1. The origin of this receptor is a human donor with non-small cell lung cancer who had a complete response to radiotherapy plus ipilimumab. CDR3 sequence reads: CASSGTGAGSYNEQFF. The CDR3 DNA reads as TGCGCCAGCAGTGGTACAGGGGCCGGGTCTTACAATGAGCAGTTCTTC.